The T cell receptor (beta chain) described here comes from a study of blood T cell repertoires in COVID-19 (dated by TCRdb to about 2020). Looking at the study overall: Collaborator samples came from the United States, Italy and Spain and covered acute and convalescent phases of COVID-19. The sample metadata nearly always contained a de-identified subject ID, COVID-19 status, age in years and sex. Deeply sampled blood TCRbeta repertoires from subjects exposed to, actively infected with, or recovered from COVID-19 were included in the dataset. Samples came from the ongoing ImmuneRACE study (first 160 participants) plus 1,254 subjects from 6 global collaborators. The prospective study material was composed of cDNA or gDNA derived from T cells, B-cell-depleted T cells, or PBMCs. A freely available public database, intended as a resource for researchers studying the immune response to SARS-CoV-2, is where the repertoires were released. Where available, HLA class I and class II types were obtained from metadata supplied by the sample provider rather than from assay-based typing. Here is what the overall study found, with its caveats: Clinical and demographic metadata were provided uncurated, with the amount varying by source and participant.

Clipping removes 0 bases from V and 2 bases from J, with 0 as the unmatched junction base count. According to the germline V gene, CDR1 reads SGHRS and CDR2 reads YFSETQ. The CDR3 spans 15 residues, from the cysteine through the phenylalanine. Solely the CDR3 DNA is kept, with 45 bases framed from the first base. The collaborating institutions used their own protocols to collect whole blood in K2EDTA tubes. For TCRbeta analysis, collaborators shipped samples as frozen whole blood, isolated PBMCs, or DNA extracted from either of those sample types. As concerns this clone: Its antigen specificity is not known. Base qualities were left out, and no much larger clone turns up one base away.

The immunoSEQ Assay, a bias-controlled multiplex PCR, was used to amplify TCRbeta CDR3 regions from genomic DNA. The paper's processing steps were these. The number of nucleated cells in each sample was estimated by amplification of reference gene primers within the assay. To quantify the absolute abundance of each unique TCRbeta CDR3 rearrangement, sequence reads were collapsed and filtered. Productive Simpson clonality was computed per sample as the square root of Simpson's diversity index over productive rearrangements. TCRdb provides this immuneACCESS table in a form limited to in-frame rearrangements. Some clones are lacking; in checked studies, under half of them reflect an unresolved V gene, and why the rest are absent is not known. That table is the source of V, J and clone size, and D and trimming were worked out from the DNA. This sample gives around 130,000 clones in total; under 90% of them show up just once. The ten largest clones capture about 4.2% of the sample.

The sequence was collected from a woman between 70 and 85 years old with acute or convalescent COVID-19. The V gene is TRBV5-1 and the J gene is TRBJ1-5; 9 bases in the middle match TRBD1. The material sequenced was peripheral blood. The DNA sequence follows: TGCGCCAGCAGCTTGGGGGACAGGGGCAATCAGCCCCAGCATTTT. This translates into CASSLGDRGNQPQHF.